This T cell receptor beta chain was sequenced during a study of CD8 T cells in ankylosing spondylitis. Using quantitative 5'-RACE with molecular barcodes, the authors made TCR beta libraries. TCRdb reanalysed the 5' RACE reads using MiXCR and keeps one entry per CDR3 protein. The sample lists approximately 500,000 distinct CDR3 sequences, 12% seen once, with around 6.8% in the top ten. Overall study results and limits: Characteristic of ankylosing spondylitis blood, it appeared, was a TCR beta motif comprising about 8 highly homologous variants.

This clonotype turned up a few times. Its antigen is unidentified. This clonotype was sampled from a male donor with ankylosing spondylitis. Specimen: blood, either unsorted or a sorted T cell fraction (not recorded which).

CDR3 DNA: TGCGCCAGCAGCTTGGAGTGGCGGAGCGGGAGTAACACCGGGGAGCTGTTTTTT. This sequence encodes CASSLEWRSGSNTGELFF. The chain employs TRBV5-1 and TRBJ2-2; 8 bases match TRBD2. Germline V gene data show CDR1 as SGHRS and CDR2 as YFSETQ. CDR3 length equals 18 residues. Unmatched junction bases numbered 9, after V lost 0 bases and J lost 2 bases.